These 14 T cell receptor beta chains share one sample of origin, sequenced in a study of T cell clones after liver transplantation. Profiling relied on immunoSEQ multiplex PCR, and the TCRdb table lists in-frame clones only, not all of them. This table holds tens of thousands of clones, 75% to 90% found once. The sequencing here drew on CD4+ T cells from blood, taken 12 months after liver transplant. These receptors originate from a human patient who received a liver transplant. Part of the T cells may come from the graft donor.

This clone was picked up a small number of times. The CDR3 spells CASSLGVSPPRGEEKLFF. The CDR3 DNA reads as TGCGCCAGCAGCTTGGGAGTTTCCCCCCCCAGGGGAGAGGAAAAACTGTTTTTT. The chain joins TRBV5-1 to TRBJ1-4, with TRBD1 as a possible D gene (6 bases). The CDR3 runs 18 residues. The germline gives CDR1 SGHRS, CDR2 YFSETQ. With 0 bases removed from V and 8 bases from J, the gap between germline ends came to 23 bases.

This sequence joins TRBV7-8 and TRBJ2-3; a possible D gene is TRBD1 (6 bases). The germline CDR1 and CDR2 sequences are SGHVS and FQNEAQ. This CDR3 has 17 residues. Trimming pared 5 bases from V and 1 base from J, leaving 19 bases between. CDR3: CASSDLYREKGTDTQYF. CDR3 in DNA: TGTGCCAGCAGCGACCTATACAGGGAAAAGGGCACAGATACGCAGTATTTT.

This clone was detected once. The chain has TRBV27 and TRBJ2-3, with D possibly being TRBD1 (5 bases). The CDR3 has 13 residues. The V end was cut by 2 bases, the J end by 5 bases, with 8 bases between. Germline assignment: CDR1 MNHEY and CDR2 SMNVEV (reference sequence). CDR3 in DNA: TGTGCCAGCAGTTTAGGTAGGGGAGATACGCAGTATTTT. It is translated as CASSLGRGDTQYF.

The gene calls are TRBV27 and TRBJ2-1, with D possibly matching TRBD2 (6 bases). From germline, CDR1 is MNHEY and CDR2 SMNVEV (reference sequence). The CDR3 extends over 18 amino acids. The germline V and J ends were trimmed by 5 bases and 0 bases, with 20 bases remaining between them. The CDR3: CASSPMDYTYSSYNEQFF. CDR3 sequence (DNA): TGTGCCAGCAGTCCAATGGACTACACCTACAGCTCCTACAATGAGCAGTTCTTC.

The rearrangement joins TRBV19 to TRBJ2-1, with D possibly being TRBD1 (6 bases). Germline CDR1 reads LNHDA; CDR2 reads SQIVND (reference sequence). The germline V and J ends were trimmed by 7 bases and 5 bases, with 12 bases remaining between them. This CDR3 region has 13 residues. The CDR3 coding sequence is TGTGCCAGTATGGCCAGGGGCGACAATGAGCAGTTCTTC. Amino acid sequence: CASMARGDNEQFF.

V is TRBV20-1 and J is TRBJ2-7; D gene uncertain. Germline V gene data show CDR1 as DFQATT and CDR2 as SNEGSKA (reference sequence). CDR3 length equals 11 residues. The V gene lost 4 bases and the J gene lost 4 bases, with 8 bases spanning the gap. The CDR3 nucleotides read TGCAGTGCTATTCCCAGATACGAGCAGTACTTC. This codes for CSAIPRYEQYF.

This clone appeared a few times. Additional DNA sequences in this sample encode the identical CDR3. The chain joins TRBV6-5 to TRBJ2-7; no definite D call. The CDR3 is 11 residues long. V lost 1 base to trimming and J lost 4 bases, with 2 bases between them. Looked up from germline, CDR1 is MNHEY and CDR2 is SVGAGI. The CDR3 reads CASSYLYEQYF. In DNA, the CDR3 is TGTGCCAGCAGTTACTTGTACGAGCAGTACTTC.

The rearrangement uses TRBV11-2 and TRBJ2-5, with D perhaps matching TRBD1 (6 bases). Trimming cost V 6 bases and J 4 bases, with 12 bases left between them. This CDR3 region has 13 residues. Germline-derived CDR1 and CDR2 are SGHAT and FQNNGV. Here the CDR3 DNA reads TGTGCCAGCAGACAATCAGGGGCAGAGACCCAGTACTTC. Its protein product is CASRQSGAETQYF. The full variable domain, rest sourced from reference TRBV11-2 and TRBJ2-5, is EAGVAQSPRYKIIEKRQSVAFWCNPISGHATLYWYQQILGQGPKLLIQFQNNGVVDDSQLPKDRFSAERLKGVDSTLKIQPAKLEDSAVYLCASRQSGAETQYFGPGTRLLVL.

The chain recombines TRBV7-9 with TRBJ2-2, with D hard to call. V shed 5 bases and J shed 7 bases, with 8 bases lying between them. This CDR3 comprises 12 residues. Germline assignment: CDR1 SEHNR and CDR2 FQNEAQ (reference sequence). CDR3 bases: TGTGCCAGCAGCCTAGTAATCGGGGAGCTGTTTTTT. Its protein is CASSLVIGELFF.

The chain links TRBV11-2 to TRBJ2-1; D unresolved. Trimming stripped 5 bases from V and 4 bases from J, with 6 bases between. The CDR3 is 12 amino acids. Germline CDR1 is SGHAT and CDR2 is FQNNGV. The CDR3 DNA is TGTGCCAGCAGCATATTTTACAATGAGCAGTTCTTC. It specifies CASSIFYNEQFF.

This rearrangement joins TRBV19 to TRBJ2-4; D possibly corresponds to TRBD1 (6 bases). CDR1 and CDR2 from the germline V gene are LNHDA and SQIVND (reference sequence). This CDR3 is 14 amino acids long. The V gene lost 4 bases and the J gene lost 1 base, with 8 bases spanning the gap. DNA of the CDR3: TGTGCCAGTAGTACCCAGGGGGCCAAAAACATTCAGTACTTC. This sequence encodes CASSTQGAKNIQYF.

This sequence joins TRBV7-2 and TRBJ2-1, with TRBD2 as a possible D gene (6 bases). In germline, CDR1 is SGHTA, CDR2 FQGNSA. The CDR3 spans 14 residues. V lost 4 bases to trimming and J lost 6 bases, with 13 bases between them. CDR3 in DNA: TGTGCCAGCAGCTGGGCGGGATACCGCAATGAGCAGTTCTTC. As protein: CASSWAGYRNEQFF.

The chain is built from TRBV28 and TRBJ1-4; D gene ambiguous. Germline V CDR1 and CDR2: MDHEN, SYDVKM. The CDR3 runs to 12 residues. Trimming removed 4 bases from V and 5 bases from J, with 5 bases in between. The CDR3 protein is CASSSANEKLFF. In DNA, the CDR3 is TGTGCCAGCAGTTCCGCAAATGAAAAACTGTTTTTT.

J is TRBJ2-7 and V is TRBV27; 8 nucleotides match TRBD1. Looked up from germline, CDR1 is MNHEY and CDR2 is SMNVEV (reference sequence). The CDR3 runs 17 residues. V trimming: 0 bases; J trimming: 3 bases; junction bases outside the gene matches: 10. This chain's CDR3 is CASSLSIGEDRVYEQYF. As DNA, the CDR3 is TGTGCCAGCAGTTTATCGATTGGCGAGGACAGGGTCTACGAGCAGTACTTC.